This T cell receptor beta chain comes out of a study of control samples from healthy donors and cancer patients. Profiled with immunoSEQ multiplex PCR; TCRdb holds only in-frame clones, not every one. The table has roughly 83,000 clones, roughly 86% seen once; the top ten hold over 7.5%. The CDR3 spans 16 residues. The J segment lost 7 bases and the V segment lost 6 bases, leaving 14 bases of the junction unmatched. Germline values: CDR1 LNHDA, CDR2 SQIVND (reference sequence). The chain joins TRBV19 to TRBJ2-1, with 8 positions matching TRBD2. The receptor comes from a woman aged 55-69 years in good health. The sample comprised blood. This CDR3 is CASSGLAFRSGNEQFF. Written as DNA, the CDR3 is TGTGCCAGTAGCGGACTAGCATTTCGCTCGGGAAATGAGCAGTTCTTC.